This record looks at one T cell receptor beta chain sequence and its context. V shed 7 bases and J shed 4 bases, with 16 bases lying between them. Germline CDR1 ENHRY, CDR2 SYGVKD. This CDR3 region has 14 residues. The sample originates from a study of OX40 agonist ivuxolimab in advanced cancers. The repertoire was sequenced with immunoSEQ multiplex PCR; TCRdb's copy has only in-frame clones and lacks some. The sample includes 39,000 or so clones, around 89% of them seen just once. The material sequenced was CD4+ or CD8+ T cells sorted from blood, taken in a trial of the OX40 agonist ivuxolimab. The receptor was derived from an adult with an advanced solid tumor such as melanoma, head and neck, liver or kidney cancer. The chain couples TRBV10-3 to TRBJ1-2, with D unclear. The CDR3 loop reads CAINSPELIYGYTF. For the CDR3, the DNA is TGTGCCATCAATTCGCCCGAACTAATCTATGGCTACACCTTC.